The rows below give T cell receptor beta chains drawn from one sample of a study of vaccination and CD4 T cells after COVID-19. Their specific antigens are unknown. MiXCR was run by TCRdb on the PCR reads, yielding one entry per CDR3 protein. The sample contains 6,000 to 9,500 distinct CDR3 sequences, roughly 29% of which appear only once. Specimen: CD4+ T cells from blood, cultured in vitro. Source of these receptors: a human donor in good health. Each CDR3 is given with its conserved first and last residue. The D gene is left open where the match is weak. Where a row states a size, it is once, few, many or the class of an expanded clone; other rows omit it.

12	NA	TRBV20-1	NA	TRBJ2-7	CSASLDLYEQYF	TGCAGTGCTAGTCTGGACCTTTACGAGCAGTACTTC
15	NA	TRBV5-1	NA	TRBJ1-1	CASSRSFGGNTEAFF	TGCGCCAGCAGCCGCAGCTTTGGGGGAAACACTGAAGCTTTCTTT
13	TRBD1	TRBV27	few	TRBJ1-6	CASSSGQKSPLHF	TGTGCCAGTTCATCGGGACAGAAGTCACCCCTCCACTTT
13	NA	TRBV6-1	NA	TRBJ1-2	CAGSPVEDYGYTF	TGTGCCGGCAGTCCGGTGGAAGACTATGGCTACACCTTC
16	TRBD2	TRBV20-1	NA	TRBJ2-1	CSAGGTSGSSYNEQFF	TGCAGTGCTGGGGGGACTAGCGGAAGCTCCTACAATGAGCAGTTCTTC
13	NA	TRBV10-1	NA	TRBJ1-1	CASSIAGSAVAFF	TGCGCCAGCAGTATTGCCGGGAGTGCCGTGGCTTTCTTT
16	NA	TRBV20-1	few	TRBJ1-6	CSARDQGSLYNSPLHF	TGCAGTGCTAGAGATCAAGGCAGTCTCTATAATTCACCCCTCCACTTT
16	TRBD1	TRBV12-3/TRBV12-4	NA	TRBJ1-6	CASSLRLTGMNSPLHF	TGTGCCAGCAGTTTACGGTTGACAGGGATGAATTCACCCCTCCACTTT
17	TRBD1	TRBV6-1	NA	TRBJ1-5	CASRPSRTGHSNQPQHF	TGTGCCAGCAGGCCGAGCCGGACAGGCCATAGCAATCAGCCCCAGCATTTT
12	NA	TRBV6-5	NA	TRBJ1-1	CASSSSYGEAFF	TGTGCCAGCAGTTCCTCCTACGGGGAAGCTTTCTTT
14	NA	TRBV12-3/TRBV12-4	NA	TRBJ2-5	CASSFGAGMETQYF	TGTGCCAGCAGTTTCGGGGCAGGGATGGAGACCCAGTACTTC
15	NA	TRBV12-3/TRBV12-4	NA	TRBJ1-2	CASSLGTVRKSGYTF	TGTGCCAGCAGTTTAGGCACAGTCAGGAAGTCTGGCTACACCTTC
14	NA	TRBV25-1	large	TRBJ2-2	CASSALRATGELFF	TGTGCCAGCAGCGCACTCAGGGCCACCGGGGAGCTGTTTTTT
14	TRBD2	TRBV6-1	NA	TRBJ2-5	CASSRTSGPETQYF	TGTGCCAGCAGCCGGACTAGCGGGCCGGAGACCCAGTACTTC
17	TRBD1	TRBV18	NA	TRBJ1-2	CASSPSQGAAINYGYTF	TGTGCCAGCTCACCATCACAGGGGGCTGCAATAAACTATGGCTACACCTTC
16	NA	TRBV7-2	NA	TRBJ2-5	CASSLVSLGDGGTQYF	TGTGCCAGCAGCTTAGTGTCGCTCGGGGACGGTGGGACCCAGTACTTC
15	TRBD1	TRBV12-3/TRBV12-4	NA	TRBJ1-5	CASTPDRGCNQPQHF	TGTGCCAGCACCCCCGACAGGGGATGCAATCAGCCCCAGCATTTT
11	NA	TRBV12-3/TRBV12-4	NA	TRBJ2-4	CASKDKNIQYF	TGTGCCAGCAAGGACAAAAACATTCAGTACTTC
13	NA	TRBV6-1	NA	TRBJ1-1	CASTSHPGTEAFF	TGTGCCAGCACTTCCCACCCGGGGACTGAAGCTTTCTTT
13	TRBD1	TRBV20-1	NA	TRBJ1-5	CSARTGGNQPQHF	TGCAGTGCTAGAACAGGGGGGAATCAGCCCCAGCATTTT
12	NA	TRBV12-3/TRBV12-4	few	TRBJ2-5	CASSLYQETQYF	TGTGCCAGCAGTCTGTACCAAGAGACCCAGTACTTC
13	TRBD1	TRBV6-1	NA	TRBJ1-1	CASSEQGVTEAFF	TGTGCCAGCAGTGAGCAGGGGGTGACTGAAGCTTTCTTT
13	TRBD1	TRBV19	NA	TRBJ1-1	CASRDRGYTEAFF	TGTGCCAGTAGGGACAGGGGATATACTGAAGCTTTCTTT
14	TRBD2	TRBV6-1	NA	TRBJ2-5	CASSRTSGLETQYF	TGTGCCAGCAGCCGGACTAGCGGGCTGGAGACCCAGTACTTC
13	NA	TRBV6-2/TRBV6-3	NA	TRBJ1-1	CASSLRPSAEAFF	TGTGCCAGCAGTTTACGACCTTCCGCTGAAGCTTTCTTT
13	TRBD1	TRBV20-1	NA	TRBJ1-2	CSARGTGESGYTF	TGCAGTGCTAGAGGTACAGGGGAGAGCGGCTACACCTTC
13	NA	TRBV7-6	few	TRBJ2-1	CASSVDSSIEQFF	TGTGCCAGCAGCGTCGACTCTTCCATTGAGCAGTTCTTC
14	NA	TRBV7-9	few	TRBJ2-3	CATESTSLRDTQYF	TGTGCCACCGAAAGTACTAGCTTACGGGATACGCAGTATTTT
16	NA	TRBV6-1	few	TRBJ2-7	CASSGAVTSGRNEQYF	TGTGCCAGCAGTGGGGCCGTGACTAGTGGAAGAAACGAGCAGTACTTC
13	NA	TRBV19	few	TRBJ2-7	CASSTRGNYEQYF	TGTGCCAGTAGTACTAGGGGGAACTACGAGCAGTACTTC
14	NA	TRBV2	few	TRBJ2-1	CASSLGRTNNEQFF	TGTGCCAGCAGTCTGGGGCGAACTAACAATGAGCAGTTCTTC
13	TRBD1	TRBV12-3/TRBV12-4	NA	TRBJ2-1	CASSIDRGNEQFF	TGTGCCAGCAGTATTGACAGGGGTAATGAGCAGTTCTTC
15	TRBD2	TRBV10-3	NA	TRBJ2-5	CAISDQRGAQETQYF	TGTGCCATCAGTGACCAGCGGGGGGCGCAAGAGACCCAGTACTTC
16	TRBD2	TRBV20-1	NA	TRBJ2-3	CSAFGRGGPSTDTQYF	TGCAGTGCTTTCGGGAGGGGGGGCCCTAGCACAGATACGCAGTATTTT
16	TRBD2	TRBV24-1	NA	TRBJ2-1	CATSVGGGTFNNEQFF	TGTGCCACCAGTGTTGGCGGGGGGACCTTCAACAATGAGCAGTTCTTC
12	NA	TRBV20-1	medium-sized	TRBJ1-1	CSARSGETEAFF	TGCAGTGCTAGATCAGGGGAGACTGAAGCTTTCTTT
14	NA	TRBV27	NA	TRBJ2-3	CASRPNQARYTQYF	TGTGCCAGCAGACCAAACCAGGCAAGATATACGCAGTATTTT
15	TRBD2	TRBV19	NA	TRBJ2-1	CASSTSLAGVVEQFF	TGTGCCAGTAGTACGTCCCTAGCGGGGGTAGTTGAGCAGTTCTTC
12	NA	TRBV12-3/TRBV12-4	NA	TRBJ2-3	CASSSSRDTQYF	TGTGCCAGCAGTTCCTCGAGGGATACGCAGTATTTT
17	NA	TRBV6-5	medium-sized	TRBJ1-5	CASSSGWPASSNQPQHF	TGTGCCAGCAGTTCAGGGTGGCCGGCGAGTAGCAATCAGCCCCAGCATTTT
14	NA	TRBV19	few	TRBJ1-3	CASSREGPGNTIYF	TGTGCCAGTAGTAGGGAGGGACCTGGAAACACCATATATTTT
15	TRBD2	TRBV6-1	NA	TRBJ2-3	CASSEEAGGPDTQYF	TGTGCCAGCAGTGAAGAAGCGGGGGGGCCAGATACGCAGTATTTT
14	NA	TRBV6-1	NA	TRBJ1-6	CASTSDYSWSPLHF	TGTGCCAGCACCTCGGACTATTCATGGTCACCCCTCCACTTT
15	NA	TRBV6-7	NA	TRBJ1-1	CASSYSTGDGTEAFF	TGTGCCAGCAGTTACTCGACGGGCGATGGCACTGAGGCTTTCTTT
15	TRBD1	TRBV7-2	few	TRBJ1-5	CASSLTGGGNQPQHF	TGTGCCAGCAGCCTGACAGGGGGCGGCAATCAGCCCCAGCATTTT
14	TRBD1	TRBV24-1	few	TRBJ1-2	CATSPTDREDGYTF	TGTGCCACCAGTCCTACGGACAGGGAGGATGGCTACACCTTC
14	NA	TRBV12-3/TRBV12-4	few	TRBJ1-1	CASSLNTESTEAFF	TGTGCCAGCAGTTTAAATACCGAGAGCACTGAAGCTTTCTTT
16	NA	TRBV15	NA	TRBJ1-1	CATSRPPEGGDTEAFF	TGTGCCACCAGCAGACCGCCGGAGGGGGGAGACACTGAAGCTTTCTTT